Shown below are 25 T cell receptor beta chains from a single sample sequenced in a study of T cell repertoires in cytomegalovirus infection (dated by TCRdb to between 2019 and 2020). These receptors are not linked to any known antigen. The data were produced on an Illumina HiSeq 1500. In-frame beta chains were kept once TCRdb had trimmed the public reads at Q25 with fastp and called clones with MiXCR. Every distinct CDR3 protein forms one entry, paired with its most common genes and DNA. Across this sample there are about 770,000 distinct CDR3 sequences, with roughly 29% seen only once. Of the sample, roughly 13% falls within the top ten clones. In the paper's terms, the treatment or condition label means: in vitro stimulation with specific CMV peptide epitopes to enrich CMV-specific T cells. This specimen consisted of cultured CD8+ T cells from PBMCs, obtained from culture after CMV antigen stimulation. The source of these receptors is a human donor in good health (CMV status not recorded). Some clones in this sample may be carry-over from other donors' samples.

The chain couples TRBV6-2 or TRBV6-3 to TRBJ2-2; 8 bases fit TRBD1. Per germline, CDR1 MNHEY and CDR2 SVGEGT. V lost 11 bases and J lost 4; bases outside the gene matches: 6. The CDR3 has 13 amino acids. CDR3 amino acids: CAGSDRVTGELFF. In DNA form, the CDR3 reads TGTGCCGGGTCGGACAGGGTCACCGGGGAGCTGTTTTTT.

This clonotype was counted at least ten times. The chain carries TRBV12-5 and TRBJ1-4; D may be TRBD1 (5 bases). The CDR3 loop spans 16 amino acids. Trimming shortened V by 3 bases and J by 5 bases, and 16 bases separated the two germline ends. CDR1 and CDR2 from the germline V gene are LGHNT and FRNRAP. CDR3 region: CASGFLPEGRNEKLFF. CDR3 bases: TGTGCTAGTGGTTTCCTGCCTGAGGGGCGCAATGAAAAACTGTTTTTT.

This clonotype was seen a few times. The genes are TRBV28 and TRBJ2-5; D ambiguous. CDR1 and CDR2 (germline): MDHEN, SYDVKM. CDR3 size: 14 residues. V lost 3 bases and J 5 bases, leaving 13 bases between the germline ends. This CDR3 reads CASSLVGSVETQYF. The CDR3 bases are TGTGCCAGCAGTTTGGTGGGATCCGTGGAGACCCAGTACTTC.

This rearrangement joins TRBV4-1 to TRBJ2-3; 7 nucleotides agree with TRBD1. The CDR3 is made up of 14 amino acids. Looked up from germline, CDR1 is MGHRA and CDR2 is YSYEKL. With V trimmed by 1 base and J by 3 bases, 1 base remained unmatched. CDR3 protein: CASSQATGTDTQYF. The CDR3 nucleotides read TGCGCCAGCAGCCAAGCGACAGGGACAGATACGCAGTATTTT.

The chain links TRBV24-1 to TRBJ2-2; D not certain. V lost 3 bases and J 0 bases, leaving 7 bases between the germline ends. This CDR3 has 15 residues. Looked up from germline, CDR1 is KGHDR and CDR2 is SFDVKD. In DNA, the CDR3 is TGTGCCACCAGTGATGTCAGCGCGAACACCGGGGAGCTGTTTTTT. As protein: CATSDVSANTGELFF.

This sequence joins TRBV20-1 and TRBJ1-6; D remains unclear. Between the trimmed V and J ends, which lost 1 base and 5 bases, there was a span of 18 bases. Per germline, CDR1 DFQATT and CDR2 SNEGSKA (reference sequence). This CDR3 has 17 amino acids. This chain's CDR3 is CSARAPGRRRDNSPLHF. The CDR3 coding sequence is TGCAGTGCTAGAGCGCCGGGGAGGAGGAGGGATAATTCACCCCTCCACTTT.

In its sample, this clonotype was seen many times. The rearrangement uses TRBV11-1 and TRBJ2-1; 8 bases are shared with TRBD1. This CDR3 spans 19 amino acids. Germline CDR1 and CDR2: SGHAT and FQDESV (reference sequence). V dropped 2 bases and J dropped 0; count of bases not matched to a gene: 12. The CDR3 DNA is TGTGCCAGCAGCTTACACGTCCCCCGACAGGGGAGCTCCTACAATGAGCAGTTCTTC. Protein: CASSLHVPRQGSSYNEQFF.

Details on this clonotype: A much larger clone lies a single base off, so this may be a read error. This chain connects TRBV7-6 to TRBJ1-1, with D hard to call. The CDR3 consists of 13 residues. Germline-derived CDR1 and CDR2 are SGHVS and FNYEAQ. The CDR3 DNA is TGTGCCAACAGCTTAGCTGGGGACACTGAAGCTTTCTTT. It translates to CANSLAGDTEAFF.

This clonotype showed up many times. The rearrangement links TRBV6-6 to TRBJ2-2; TRBD2 might be the D (6 bases). The CDR3 runs 14 residues. The V end lost 0 bases, the J end lost 5 bases, and 7 bases lay between the germline ends. Per the germline V gene, CDR1 is MNHNY and CDR2 is SVGAGI (reference sequence). CDR3 coding DNA: TGTGCCAGCAGTTACTCGCGGGGAACCGGGGAGCTGTTTTTT. Protein: CASSYSRGTGELFF.

The rearrangement links TRBV3-1 to TRBJ2-2; TRBD2 agrees at 12 bases. Trimming removed 1 base from V and 6 bases from J; junction bases left unmatched: 9. CDR3 length: 18 residues. The germline CDR1 and CDR2 sequences are LGHDT and YNNKEL (reference sequence). The CDR3 spells CASSQGLAGDGKPGELFF. The CDR3 DNA is TGTGCCAGCAGCCAAGGACTAGCGGGGGACGGGAAACCCGGGGAGCTGTTTTTT.

This clonotype was detected many times. The chain uses TRBV5-4 and TRBJ2-6; 9 positions match TRBD1. Germline loops: CDR1 SGHNT, CDR2 YYREEE (reference sequence). V shed 1 base and J 8 bases; nucleotides not matched to a gene: 4. This CDR3 contains 15 residues. The CDR3, as DNA: TGTGCCAGCAGCTTGCCGGGACAGGGTTCCAACGTCCTGACTTTC. Its translation is CASSLPGQGSNVLTF.

The chain couples TRBV10-3 to TRBJ2-2, with 7 bases fitting TRBD1. With V trimmed by 10 bases and J by 1 base, 6 bases remained unmatched. CDR3 length: 14 amino acids. Looked up from germline, CDR1 is ENHRY and CDR2 is SYGVKD. The CDR3 sequence is CATRTGGNTGELFF. CDR3 DNA: TGTGCCACCCGGACAGGCGGGAACACCGGGGAGCTGTTTTTT.

The chain combines TRBV28 with TRBJ2-1, with 8 bases fitting TRBD1. After removal of 5 bases from V and 11 bases from J, the junction contained 11 bases not matched to a gene. Germline V gives CDR1 MDHEN, CDR2 SYDVKM. The CDR3 totals 14 residues. In DNA form, the CDR3 reads TGTGCCAGCAGTCCAAGAAGACAGGGGAATCAGCAGTTCTTC. Its translation: CASSPRRQGNQQFF.

The genes are TRBV27 and TRBJ2-1; TRBD2 aligns across 9 bases. V lost 7 bases to trimming and J lost 9 bases; unmatched junction nucleotides: 10. This CDR3 has 14 residues. From germline, CDR1 is MNHEY and CDR2 SMNVEV (reference sequence). CDR3 loop: CASTPGGGASEQFF. DNA of the CDR3: TGTGCCAGCACCCCCGGCGGGGGGGCGAGTGAGCAGTTCTTC.

This clonotype was observed many times. The chain joins TRBV7-2 to TRBJ1-5, with D possibly TRBD1 on 5 matching bases. CDR1 is SGHTA and CDR2 is FQGNSA in the germline V gene. V lost 5 bases and J lost 4, with 18 bases in between. The CDR3 covers 16 residues. Here the CDR3 reads CASSLSRAGPNQPQHF. CDR3 sequence (DNA): TGTGCCAGCAGCCTAAGTAGGGCAGGGCCTAATCAGCCCCAGCATTTT.

The chain joins TRBV6-6 to TRBJ2-3; no clear D gene. The germline V gene encodes CDR1 MNHNY and CDR2 SVGAGI (reference sequence). Trimming shortened V by 0 bases and J by 5 bases, and 6 bases separated the two germline ends. The CDR3 is made up of 13 amino acids. The CDR3 reads CASSYSLKDTQYF. The CDR3 nucleotides are TGTGCCAGCAGTTACTCATTGAAAGATACGCAGTATTTT.

This clonotype came up a few times. The chain links TRBV7-6 to TRBJ2-6, with TRBD2 matching 8 bases. This CDR3 region has 16 residues. Trimming at V came to 5 bases and at J to 4 bases, leaving 7 bases not matched to a gene. Germline values: CDR1 SGHVS, CDR2 FNYEAQ. CDR3 nucleotide sequence: TGTGCCAGCAGCCCCCGGGAGGGTTGGGGGGCCAACGTCCTGACTTTC. It is translated as CASSPREGWGANVLTF. Using reference TRBV7-6 and TRBJ2-6 for the parts outside the CDR3, the full variable domain is GAGVSQSPRYKVTKRGQDVALRCDPISGHVSLYWYRQALGQGPEFLTYFNYEAQQDKSGLPNDRFSAERPEGSISTLTIQRTEQRDSAMYRCASSPREGWGANVLTFGAGSRLTVL.

This rearrangement joins TRBV28 to TRBJ2-5; 7 bases align to TRBD1. Trimming at V came to 5 bases and at J to 5 bases, leaving 11 bases not matched to a gene. Germline assignment: CDR1 MDHEN and CDR2 SYDVKM. The CDR3 covers 15 residues. This CDR3 is CASSHGQVTGETQYF. The CDR3 coding sequence is TGTGCCAGCAGTCACGGACAGGTCACCGGGGAGACCCAGTACTTC.

This CDR3 is CASSYSGHKSGNTIYF. DNA of the CDR3: TGTGCCAGCAGTTACTCGGGACACAAATCTGGAAACACCATATATTTT. The chain has TRBV6-5 and TRBJ1-3; maybe TRBD1 (6 bases). The CDR3 length is 16 residues. Trimming took off 0 bases at V and 1 base at J, with 10 bases between the two ends. Germline-derived CDR1 and CDR2 are MNHEY and SVGAGI.

This chain uses TRBV10-3 with TRBJ2-1; D not certain. The V gene's germline CDR1 is ENHRY and CDR2 SYGVKD. This CDR3 comprises 16 residues. V was cut by 3 bases and J by 3 bases, with 15 bases left in between. The CDR3 here is CAISESSTVDYNEQFF. CDR3 coding DNA: TGTGCCATCAGTGAATCAAGTACAGTTGACTACAATGAGCAGTTCTTC.

In its sample, this clonotype was seen a few times. The V gene is TRBV19, the J gene TRBJ1-2, with D uncertain. CDR1 and CDR2 (germline): LNHDA, SQIVND (reference sequence). This CDR3 comprises 12 residues. Trimming removed 10 bases at V and 4 bases at J, with 13 bases between. In DNA form, the CDR3 reads TGTGCCACCTATTCTCGAATCTATGGCTACACCTTC. It translates to CATYSRIYGYTF.

This chain connects TRBV25-1 to TRBJ2-2; D not resolved. Trimming removed 1 base from V and 1 base from J, with 7 bases in between. The CDR3 runs 15 residues. Germline CDR1 MGHDK, CDR2 SYGVNS. This CDR3 is CASSELRQNTGELFF. CDR3 sequence (DNA): TGTGCCAGCAGTGAATTGCGCCAGAACACCGGGGAGCTGTTTTTT.

This clonotype was observed at least ten times. The chain employs TRBV12-3 or TRBV12-4 and TRBJ2-5; 9 bases line up with TRBD2. V dropped 7 bases and J dropped 1; count of bases not matched to a gene: 7. The CDR3 sequence is 15 residues long. CDR3 region: CASNKAGGLQETQYF. Written as DNA, the CDR3 is TGTGCCAGCAACAAAGCGGGGGGCCTCCAAGAGACCCAGTACTTC.

This clonotype was found a few times. The J gene is TRBJ1-1, the V gene TRBV7-9; tentative D call: TRBD1 (5 bases). Germline V CDR1 and CDR2: SEHNR, FQNEAQ (reference sequence). This CDR3 region has 14 residues. With 5 bases removed from V and 6 bases from J, the gap between germline ends came to 16 bases. CDR3 nucleotide sequence: TGTGCCAGCAGCCCCGCAACAGGACGCGCTGAAGCTTTCTTT. It translates to CASSPATGRAEAFF.

This clonotype was counted only a few times. Written as DNA, the CDR3 is TGTGCCAGCAGCTTAAATTCGGGGGGGTTCGGAGAGACCCAGTACTTC. Protein: CASSLNSGGFGETQYF. This chain joins TRBV7-8 and TRBJ2-5; TRBD2 matches at 8 bases. The CDR3 has 16 residues. V was clipped by 2 bases and J by 4 bases; unmatched bases: 9. Germline assignment: CDR1 SGHVS and CDR2 FQNEAQ.